This is a list of T cell receptor beta chains from one sample in a study of radiotherapy plus CTLA-4 blockade in lung cancer. Here immunoSEQ multiplex PCR was the method, and the copy in TCRdb shows in-frame clones only, minus some. The sample records more than 40,000 clones, approximately 76% being singletons. The material was peripheral blood, obtained from a patient treated with radiotherapy plus ipilimumab. The receptors stem from a human donor with non-small cell lung cancer who had stable disease on radiotherapy plus ipilimumab. Both conserved end residues are part of each CDR3. The order of the fields is V gene, J gene, D gene, clone size, CDR3 protein, CDR3 DNA. The D gene is left open where the match is weak. Not all rows give a size; the values are once, few, many and, for expanded clones, a class.

>TRBV23-1|TRBJ1-2|.|once
CASSQAAGGVRYGYTF
TGCGCCAGCAGTCAAGCTGCCGGGGGGGTACGCTATGGCTACACCTTC
>TRBV11-2|TRBJ1-5|TRBD1|few
CASSRVGTGGPNQPQHF
TGTGCCAGCAGCCGAGTCGGGACAGGGGGCCCCAATCAGCCCCAGCATTTT
>TRBV19|TRBJ1-5|.|few
CASRRTDSNQPQHF
TGTGCCAGTAGGAGGACAGATAGCAATCAGCCCCAGCATTTT
>TRBV2|TRBJ1-5|TRBD1|.
CASKRAQGGGNQPQHF
TGTGCCAGCAAAAGAGCACAGGGGGGAGGCAATCAGCCCCAGCATTTT
>TRBV6-1|TRBJ1-1|.|.
CASIVGAAMNTEAFF
TGTGCCAGCATTGTCGGGGCAGCCATGAACACTGAAGCTTTCTTT
>TRBV10-1|TRBJ1-1|.|.
CASSEYGVGNTEAFF
TGCGCCAGCAGTGAGTACGGGGTAGGGAACACTGAAGCTTTCTTT
>TRBV2|TRBJ2-5|TRBD2|.
CAIPSGGATETQYF
TGTGCCATACCTAGCGGGGGGGCCACGGAGACCCAGTACTTC
>TRBV6-6|TRBJ1-2|.|once
CASSYGGSAGYTF
TGTGCCAGCAGTTACGGGGGGTCCGCTGGCTACACCTTC
>TRBV7-9|TRBJ1-1|TRBD1|.
CASSRSTGRDTEAFF
TGTGCCAGCAGCCGCTCGACAGGGAGGGACACTGAAGCTTTCTTT
>TRBV6-6|TRBJ2-1|TRBD1|.
CASSRTGFSYNEQFF
TGTGCCAGCAGCCGGACAGGATTCTCCTACAATGAGCAGTTCTTC
>TRBV28|TRBJ1-2|TRBD1|.
CASSLEDRVYGYTF
TGTGCCAGCAGTTTAGAAGACAGGGTCTATGGCTACACCTTC
>TRBV13|TRBJ1-1|TRBD1|.
CASSSGTVLNTEAFF
TGTGCCAGCAGCTCCGGGACAGTTTTGAACACTGAAGCTTTCTTT
>TRBV6-4|TRBJ1-2|TRBD1|.
CASSDHEGAKGGYTF
TGTGCCAGCAGTGACCATGAGGGGGCGAAAGGTGGCTACACCTTC
>TRBV2|TRBJ1-1|.|.
CASRKTHTEAFF
TGTGCCAGCAGAAAGACTCACACTGAAGCTTTCTTT
>TRBV2|TRBJ2-6|.|large
CASSDVGRTFGANVLTF
TGTGCCAGCAGTGACGTAGGCAGAACTTTTGGGGCCAACGTCCTGACTTTC
>TRBV14|TRBJ1-1|.|.
CASSLRLLTGAEAFF
TGTGCCAGCAGCCTCCGATTGCTGACGGGCGCTGAAGCTTTCTTT
>TRBV14|TRBJ1-1|.|.
CASSQDGEGRWTEAFF
TGTGCCAGCAGCCAAGATGGGGAGGGTAGATGGACTGAAGCTTTCTTT
>TRBV18|TRBJ1-1|.|few
CASSLGVNTEAFF
TGTGCCAGCTCACTAGGGGTGAACACTGAAGCTTTCTTT
>TRBV6-5|TRBJ1-5|.|once
CASSLNRAGNQPQHF
TGTGCCAGCAGTCTGAACAGGGCTGGCAATCAGCCCCAGCATTTT
>TRBV19|TRBJ1-5|TRBD1|.
CASSRDRREGNQPQHF
TGTGCCAGTAGTAGGGACAGACGGGAAGGAAATCAGCCCCAGCATTTT
>TRBV30|TRBJ1-1|.|.
CAWSVLGRHTEAFF
TGTGCCTGGAGTGTACTGGGACGGCACACTGAAGCTTTCTTT
>TRBV10-3|TRBJ2-5|TRBD1|.
CASRDRQETQYF
TGTGCCAGCCGGGACAGACAGGAGACCCAGTACTTC
>TRBV27|TRBJ1-1|.|.
CASSRPQGTAEAFF
TGTGCCAGCAGTAGACCACAGGGAACCGCTGAAGCTTTCTTT
>TRBV5-1|TRBJ1-2|.|.
CASSLDPGLSWGYTF
TGCGCCAGCAGCTTGGACCCGGGTCTCTCCTGGGGCTACACCTTC
>TRBV19|TRBJ2-3|.|.
CASSAFGDTQYF
TGTGCCAGTAGCGCCTTTGGAGATACGCAGTATTTT
>TRBV9|TRBJ1-4|.|.
CASSVWGSNEKLFF
TGTGCCAGCAGCGTGTGGGGGAGTAATGAAAAACTGTTTTTT
>TRBV28|TRBJ2-1|.|.
CATNKGTYNEQFF
TGTGCCACTAACAAGGGCACGTACAATGAGCAGTTCTTC
>TRBV14|TRBJ1-2|.|.
CASSQKGGQGRHYGYTF
TGTGCCAGCAGCCAAAAAGGGGGGCAGGGCCGGCACTATGGCTACACCTTC
>TRBV7-8|TRBJ2-2|.|once
CASSLVSLTGELFF
TGTGCCAGCAGCCTTGTAAGCCTCACCGGGGAGCTGTTTTTT
>TRBV15|TRBJ2-3|.|.
CAASRDPGSDTQYF
TGTGCCGCCAGCAGAGATCCGGGCTCAGATACGCAGTATTTT
>TRBV27|TRBJ1-6|.|.
CASTPQVKGSPLHF
TGTGCCAGCACCCCCCAGGTTAAGGGATCACCCCTCCACTTT
>TRBV2|TRBJ2-3|TRBD2|few
CASRLGLAGTDTQYF
TGTGCCAGCAGGCTCGGACTAGCGGGGACAGATACGCAGTATTTT
>TRBV9|TRBJ1-1|TRBD1|once
CASSVEGGRVAFF
TGTGCCAGCAGCGTAGAAGGGGGCAGAGTAGCTTTCTTT
>TRBV5-1|TRBJ2-5|TRBD1|.
CASSLIHRGQETQYF
TGCGCCAGCAGCTTGATTCACAGGGGTCAAGAGACCCAGTACTTC
>TRBV10-1|TRBJ2-1|TRBD2|.
CASSLSGGPANEQFF
TGCGCCAGCAGTCTTAGCGGGGGGCCCGCCAATGAGCAGTTCTTC
>TRBV27|TRBJ1-1|.|.
CASSLRLNTEAFF
TGTGCCAGCAGTTTACGGTTGAACACTGAAGCTTTCTTT
>TRBV19|TRBJ2-2|TRBD1|.
CASSVGQVNTGELFF
TGTGCCAGTAGTGTAGGACAGGTTAACACCGGGGAGCTGTTTTTT
>TRBV2|TRBJ1-1|.|medium-sized
CASSPELGTEAFF
TGTGCCAGCAGTCCCGAGTTGGGCACTGAAGCTTTCTTT
>TRBV6-1|TRBJ1-5|.|once
CASSASGGLNQPQHF
TGTGCCAGCAGTGCCAGCGGGGGACTTAATCAGCCCCAGCATTTT
>TRBV13|TRBJ2-3|TRBD2|.
CASSPLSGGSTDTQYF
TGTGCCAGCAGCCCCCTTAGCGGGGGGAGCACAGATACGCAGTATTTT
>TRBV4-1|TRBJ2-1|TRBD2|.
CASSQDPGTSGGVYYNEQFF
TGCGCCAGCAGCCAAGATCCGGGGACTAGCGGGGGGGTCTACTACAATGAGCAGTTCTTC
>TRBV11-3|TRBJ1-1|.|.
CASSPRSGGNTEAFF
TGTGCCAGCAGCCCCCGATCGGGGGGGAACACTGAAGCTTTCTTT
>TRBV27|TRBJ2-7|.|once
CASSMGIAESYEQYF
TGTGCCAGCAGTATGGGGATAGCGGAGTCCTACGAGCAGTACTTC
>TRBV7-8|TRBJ1-6|TRBD1|.
CASSLQGADSPLHF
TGTGCCAGCAGCTTGCAGGGGGCGGATTCACCCCTCCACTTT
>TRBV5-1|TRBJ1-2|.|.
CASSEDDYGYTF
TGCGCCAGCAGTGAGGACGACTATGGCTACACCTTC
>TRBV7-3|TRBJ1-1|.|.
CASSDQGGTVEAFF
TGTGCCAGCAGCGATCAAGGGGGTACAGTTGAAGCTTTCTTT
>TRBV11-2|TRBJ1-1|.|.
CASSLMNTEAFF
TGTGCCAGCAGCCTCATGAACACTGAAGCTTTCTTT
>TRBV5-1|TRBJ2-2|.|.
CASSLDQGDSLFF
TGCGCCAGCAGCTTAGATCAAGGGGACTCGCTGTTTTTT
>TRBV9|TRBJ1-3|.|.
CASSERGAGNTIYF
TGTGCCAGCAGCGAAAGGGGGGCTGGAAACACCATATATTTT
>TRBV7-9|TRBJ1-3|.|.
CASSLDSGGNTIYF
TGTGCCAGCAGTCTGGACAGTGGAGGAAACACCATATATTTT
>TRBV7-6|TRBJ1-3|.|once
CASSTGNTIYF
TGTGCCAGCAGCACCGGAAACACCATATATTTT
>TRBV6-5|TRBJ2-7|.|.
CASSYSRGYEQYF
TGTGCCAGCAGTTACTCCAGGGGTTACGAGCAGTACTTC
>TRBV5-1|TRBJ2-3|.|.
CASSPDFTPDTQYF
TGCGCCAGCAGCCCCGACTTTACGCCAGATACGCAGTATTTT